These 23 T cell receptor beta chains originate from one sample sequenced in a study of CD8+ T cells in alopecia areata. Using CD4, CD8alpha, NKG2D, NKG2ACE and other markers, pooled cutaneous lymph node cells were sorted. After isolation, RNA underwent reverse transcription to generate cDNA as the sequencing template. Using immunoSEQ multiplex PCR, the repertoire was profiled, and TCRdb retains in-frame clones only, with some absent. Singletons are absent from the sample, which has 290,000 or so clones. Sequenced: CD4+ T cells sorted from a lymph node. These receptors were obtained from a C3H/HeJ mouse with alopecia areata. The MHC haplotype of the strain is H2-k.

This clone was seen a few times. Mouse names are used for the genes. The same CDR3 can be traced to other DNA sequences in this sample. CDR3 sequence: CAWSSGTGNSDYTF. CDR3 DNA (partial): TGTGCCTGGAGCTCCGGGACAGGGAACTCC. V and J are TRBV31 and TRBJ1-2; 9 nucleotides line up with TRBD1. The read finishes 4 residues shy of the CDR3 end, and the germline J gene is used to complete it. The J segment lost 2 bases and the V segment lost 3 bases, leaving 4 bases of the junction unmatched. CDR3 size: 14 residues. The germline V gene has CDR1 GKSSPN and CDR2 SITVG.

With regard to this clone: Gene labels here are mouse ones. The missing CDR3 end, 4 residues past where the read stops, is filled in from the germline J gene. Other DNA variants within this sample encode the same CDR3. The chain carries TRBV19 and TRBJ2-2; TRBD1 agrees at 8 bases. Germline CDR1 FNHDT, CDR2 SITEND (reference sequence). This CDR3 is 15 amino acids long. V lost 5 bases, J lost 1 base, and 4 bases stayed unmatched. The CDR3 loop reads CASSRDRQNTGQLYF. The CDR3 bases that were read are TGTGCCAGCAGCCGGGACAGGCAAAACACCGGG.

Comment on this clone: These gene names are mouse names. The CDR3 end lies 4 residues beyond the end of the read and is filled in from the germline J gene. This chain joins TRBV13-2 and TRBJ2-7; 12 nucleotides match TRBD2. Germline CDR1 NNHNN, CDR2 SYGAGS (reference sequence). This CDR3 spans 14 amino acids. CDR3 sequence reads: CASGGTGGPYEQYF. The CDR3 bases that were read are TGTGCCAGCGGGGGGACTGGGGGGCCATAT.

This clone was seen more than once but under ten times. The gene names given are mouse names. Sequencing ends 4 residues short of the CDR3 end; the germline J gene provides the rest. The chain recombines TRBV1 with TRBJ2-3; 9 nucleotides match TRBD2. Germline-derived CDR1 and CDR2 are NSQYPW and LRSPGD (reference sequence). This CDR3 is built from 14 residues. V gave up 8 bases and J gave up 1 base; unmatched junction bases: 4. This CDR3 reads CTCGRDWGAETLYF. Partial CDR3 DNA: TGCACCTGCGGCCGGGACTGGGGTGCAGAA.

This clone has a handful of counts. Genes and germline come from the mouse. The read gets to within 4 residues of the CDR3 end, and the germline J gene fills in the rest. The chain links TRBV4 to TRBJ1-2, with 7 bases matching TRBD1. The CDR3 extends over 14 amino acids. V was pared by 4 bases and J by 2 bases, with 4 bases of the junction left unmatched. CDR1 and CDR2 (germline): LGHDT, YNNKQL (reference sequence). The covered CDR3 bases are TGTGCCAGCAGCTCCCGGGACAGTAACTCC. It translates to CASSSRDSNS. The whole CDR3 protein is CASSSRDSNSDYTF. Supplemented by reference TRBV4 and TRBJ1-2, the full variable domain reads ETAVFQTPNYHVTQVGNEVSFNCKQTLGHDTMYWYKQDSKKLLKIMFSYNNKQLIVNETVPRRFSPQSSDKAHLNLRIKSVEPEDSAVYLCASSSRDSNSDYTFGSGTRLLVI.

Worth noting for this clone: Any gene name here is a mouse gene name. The sequenced fragment ends 4 residues before the CDR3 boundary, so the rest is inferred from the germline J gene. Distinct nucleotide sequences in the sample also encode this CDR3. The chain links TRBV19 to TRBJ1-1; D gene uncertain. V lost 5 bases to trimming and J lost 0 bases, with 5 bases between them. The CDR3 is 12 residues long. CDR1 and CDR2 (germline): FNHDT, SITEND (reference sequence). The DNA read from the CDR3 is TGTGCCAGCAGGCGACAGAACACA. Translating gives CASRRQNT. The full CDR3 protein reads CASRRQNTEVFF.

About this clone itself: The genes and germline here are from mouse. Other DNA sequences in this specimen translate into the identical CDR3. The CDR3 bases that were read are TGTGCCAGCAGCCTCGACTGGGGACAAGAC. Its translation: CASSLDWGQD. The complete CDR3 sequence is CASSLDWGQDTQYF. This chain uses TRBV13-1 with TRBJ2-5; 8 nucleotides agree with TRBD2. Sequencing ends 4 residues short of the CDR3 end; the germline J gene provides the rest. After removal of 5 bases from V and 3 bases from J, the junction contained 5 bases not matched to a gene. CDR3 size: 14 residues. Germline V gene sequence: CDR1 NSHNY, CDR2 SYGAGN.

A remark on this clone: The genes are named according to mouse. The read ends 4 residues before the CDR3 terminus; that terminus is restored from the germline J gene. This chain links TRBV13-2 with TRBJ2-1; 12 nucleotides line up with TRBD2. The CDR3 runs 17 residues. J lost 1 base, V lost 0 bases, and 2 bases had no gene match. Germline V gene lookup returns CDR1 NNHNN and CDR2 SYGAGS (reference sequence). The DNA read from the CDR3 is TGTGCCAGCGGTGATGAGACTGGGGGGGCCAACTATGCT. It translates to CASGDETGGANYA. The complete CDR3 sequence is CASGDETGGANYAEQFF.

For this clone: Gene names are the mouse ones. The sequenced fragment ends 4 residues before the CDR3 boundary, so the rest is inferred from the germline J gene. This chain links TRBV17 with TRBJ2-5; 11 nucleotides align to TRBD1. The CDR3 is 13 amino acids. Germline CDR1 MNHDT, CDR2 YYDKIL. Incomplete CDR3 DNA: TGTGCTAGCAGGGACAGGGGGCGAGAC. Translation: CASRDRGRD. The entire CDR3 protein reads CASRDRGRDTQYF.

Turning to this clone: Here the gene names and germline are mouse. The missing CDR3 end, 4 residues past where the read stops, is filled in from the germline J gene. The rearrangement joins TRBV19 to TRBJ2-1; D possibly corresponds to TRBD1 (5 bases). CDR1 FNHDT and CDR2 SITEND come from the germline V gene (reference sequence). This CDR3 has 14 residues. The covered CDR3 bases are TGTGCCAGCAGTCCCCCAGGGAAGGGGGCT. Its translation: CASSPPGKGA. In full, the CDR3 reads CASSPPGKGAEQFF.

This clone was counted a few times. Germline and genes: mouse. Read data end 4 residues before the CDR3 end; the end is taken from the germline J gene. The chain joins TRBV13-3 to TRBJ1-2; 7 positions agree with TRBD1. The CDR3 has 14 amino acids. Germline assignment: CDR1 NNHDY and CDR2 SYVADS. Germline trimming cut 0 bases from V and 3 bases from J; bases unmatched to any gene: 2. CDR3 residues: CASSDARGDSDYTF. The part of the CDR3 DNA that was read is TGTGCCAGCAGTGATGCCAGGGGGGACTCC.

A remark on this clone: Here the gene names and germline are mouse. This CDR3 is also generated by other DNA sequences in the sample. The covered CDR3 bases are TGTGCCAGCAGTATTAAGGGGGACACCGGG. This translates into CASSIKGDTG. The complete CDR3 reads CASSIKGDTGQLYF. The J gene is TRBJ2-2, the V gene TRBV19, with D perhaps TRBD1 (6 bases). The read is 4 residues too short to cover the CDR3 end, so that end is filled in from the germline J gene. Trimming left V 2 bases short and J 3 bases short, with 8 bases between. Germline V lookup: CDR1 FNHDT, CDR2 SITEND (reference sequence). This CDR3 is 14 amino acids long.

This clone was recorded a few times. Any gene name here is a mouse gene name. The read finishes 4 residues shy of the CDR3 end, and the germline J gene is used to complete it. The J gene is TRBJ2-1, the V gene TRBV19; 14 nucleotides agree with TRBD2. Germline loops: CDR1 FNHDT, CDR2 SITEND (reference sequence). This CDR3 spans 14 amino acids. The covered CDR3 bases are TGTGCCAGCAGCACGGGACTGGGGGGGCCT. This translates into CASSTGLGGP. The complete CDR3 sequence is CASSTGLGGPEQFF. Filled out from reference TRBV19 and TRBJ2-1, the complete variable domain reads GGIITQTPKFLIGQEGQKLTLKCQQNFNHDTMYWYRQDSGKGLRLIYYSITENDLQKGDLSEGYDASREKKSSFSLTVTSAQKNEMAVFLCASSTGLGGPEQFFGPGTRLTVL.

This clone occurred many times. Gene names are mouse gene names. CDR3 sequence: CASSWEGRDSDYTF. Partial CDR3 DNA: TGTGCCAGCAGTTGGGAGGGCAGGGACTCC. The chain recombines TRBV14 with TRBJ1-2; perhaps TRBD1 as D (5 bases). Read data end 4 residues before the CDR3 end; the end is taken from the germline J gene. The CDR3 length is 14 residues. The V end was cut by 3 bases, the J end by 3 bases, with 12 bases between. In germline, CDR1 is SGHDT, CDR2 FRDEAV.

Turning to this clone: The gene symbols are mouse symbols. The read halts 4 residues ahead of the CDR3 end, with the missing end drawn from the germline J gene. V gene TRBV19 combines with J gene TRBJ2-5; the match to TRBD1 covers 9 bases. The CDR3 runs 13 residues. CDR1 and CDR2 (germline): FNHDT, SITEND (reference sequence). The chain's CDR3 is CASSQQGADTQYF. The part of the CDR3 DNA that was read is TGTGCCAGCAGTCAACAGGGGGCAGAC.

Regarding this clone: Mouse germline and gene names are used. The sample holds other DNA sequences that translate to the same CDR3. CDR3 bases read: TGTGCCTGGAGTCTGGGGCCGAACACCGGG. This codes for CAWSLGPNTG. The complete CDR3 protein is CAWSLGPNTGQLYF. The chain uses TRBV31 and TRBJ2-2; D is possibly TRBD1 or TRBD2 (5 bases each). Coverage ceases 4 residues before the CDR3 finishes, and the germline J gene fills in the end. The CDR3 spans 14 residues. Germline V lookup: CDR1 GKSSPN, CDR2 SITVG. V lost 0 bases and J lost 2, with 7 bases in between.

The table lists this clone with a few counts. These gene names are mouse names. The CDR3 end is not reached by the read, which stops 4 residues before it; the germline J gene fills it in. V usage is TRBV13-1 and J usage is TRBJ2-3; no definite D call. Looked up from germline, CDR1 is NSHNY and CDR2 is SYGAGN. This CDR3 is 15 amino acids long. V dropped 1 base and J dropped 0 bases, with 9 bases sitting between them. CDR3 DNA, as far as it was read: TGTGCCAGCAGTGATTACCAAACTAGTGCAGAA. This translates into CASSDYQTSAE. The complete CDR3 sequence is CASSDYQTSAETLYF.

Regarding this clone: Here the gene names and germline are mouse. From the germline J gene comes the end of the CDR3, since the read stops 4 residues before it. This sequence joins TRBV13-1 and TRBJ2-2; D call uncertain. Trimming cost V 2 bases and J 0 bases, with 8 bases left between them. In germline, CDR1 is NSHNY, CDR2 SYGAGN. The CDR3 loop spans 15 amino acids. The part of the CDR3 DNA that was read is TGTGCCAGCAGTGAAACAGCCGCAAACACCGGG. Protein sequence: CASSETAANTG. The entire CDR3 sequence reads CASSETAANTGQLYF.

This clone was counted at least ten times. Germline and genes here are mouse. The CDR3 bases that were read are TGTGCTAGCAGTAGCGGGTACTGGGGGGCTAGTGCAGAA. Its translation: CASSSGYWGASAE. The full CDR3 reads CASSSGYWGASAETLYF. The V and J genes are TRBV17 and TRBJ2-3; 9 bases match TRBD2. From the germline J gene comes the end of the CDR3, since the read stops 4 residues before it. The germline V gene encodes CDR1 MNHDT and CDR2 YYDKIL. V lost 3 bases and J lost 0; bases outside the gene matches: 7. CDR3 length: 17 residues.

This clone showed up just a few times. The listed genes are named as in mouse. Read coverage stops 4 residues before the CDR3 terminus; the germline J gene supplies the remainder. The chain couples TRBV1 to TRBJ2-2, with D tentatively TRBD2 (5 bases). The ends were cut back, 1 base at V and 0 bases at J, with 9 bases in the middle. This CDR3 comprises 16 residues. Germline V gives CDR1 NSQYPW, CDR2 LRSPGD (reference sequence). Incomplete CDR3 DNA: TGCACCTGCAGTGCAGGACTGTTGGCAAACACCGGG. Translation: CTCSAGLLANTG. The whole CDR3 protein is CTCSAGLLANTGQLYF.

Turning to this clone: Gene names are mouse gene names. Read sequence stops 4 residues before the CDR3 end, and the germline J gene provides the missing end. Other DNA sequences in this specimen translate into the identical CDR3. V gene TRBV31 combines with J gene TRBJ2-3, with 10 nucleotides matching TRBD2. The ends lost 1 base at V and 3 bases at J; junction bases unmatched: 4. The CDR3 has 15 residues. Germline V lookup: CDR1 GKSSPN, CDR2 SITVG. The CDR3 protein is CAWSRLGGGAETLYF. The sequenced CDR3 bases are TGTGCCTGGAGTCGACTGGGGGGAGGAGCAGAA.

On this clone: All gene names here are mouse names. CDR3 in amino acids: CASSIRDWEGAETLYF. CDR3 bases read: TGTGCCAGCAGTATACGGGACTGGGAAGGTGCAGAA. The gene calls are TRBV19 and TRBJ2-3; the match to TRBD2 covers 9 bases. The CDR3 end is not reached by the read, which stops 4 residues before it; the germline J gene fills it in. CDR3 size: 16 residues. CDR1 is FNHDT, CDR2 SITEND, per germline (reference sequence). The V segment lost 1 base and the J segment 1 base; nucleotides outside the gene matches: 4.

As concerns this clone: Mouse gene names and germline throughout. The sequenced fragment ends 4 residues before the CDR3 boundary, so the rest is inferred from the germline J gene. V and J are TRBV1 and TRBJ1-2, with 8 bases identical to TRBD1. The V and J ends lost 3 bases and 1 base, in that order; junction bases with no gene match: 4. This CDR3 is 15 amino acids long. Germline-derived CDR1 and CDR2 are NSQYPW and LRSPGD (reference sequence). Here the CDR3 reads CTCSALTGVNSDYTF. The sequenced CDR3 bases are TGCACCTGCAGTGCGCTGACAGGGGTAAACTCC.